The 26 T cell receptor beta chains below all came from one sample that was sequenced in a study of blood T cell repertoires in COVID-19. The method was immunoSEQ multiplex PCR; TCRdb's version includes in-frame clones alone and lacks a portion of them. The data contain roughly 250,000 clones, approximately 80% of them seen just once; the ten biggest clones take up 8.6%. Specimen: peripheral blood. These receptors originate from a human donor in a cohort sampled during active COVID-19.

The chain employs TRBV13 and TRBJ1-2; D is unclear. Germline loops: CDR1 PRHDT, CDR2 FYEKMQ (reference sequence). CDR3 length: 15 amino acids. The V end was cut by 2 bases, the J end by 4 bases, with 14 bases between. As DNA, the CDR3 is TGTGCCAGCAGCTTATATCACGGGGAACTCTATGGCTACACCTTC. Amino acid sequence: CASSLYHGELYGYTF.

CDR3 nucleotide sequence: TGTGCCAGCAGTTTCAGGGGGCTCTCCTACAATGAGCAGTTCTTC. Its protein is CASSFRGLSYNEQFF. The V gene is TRBV6-5, the J gene TRBJ2-1, with 8 positions matching TRBD1. Germline values: CDR1 MNHEY, CDR2 SVGAGI. With 4 bases clipped from V and 0 bases from J, the junction kept 2 bases outside the gene matches. The CDR3 length is 15 residues.

The chain links TRBV29-1 to TRBJ2-1, with D perhaps matching TRBD2 (7 bases). This CDR3 contains 14 residues. The V end was cut by 7 bases, the J end by 6 bases, with 19 bases between. Per germline, CDR1 SQVTM and CDR2 ANQGSEA. The CDR3 sequence is CSESAGRGINEQFF. CDR3 sequence (DNA): TGCAGCGAGTCGGCGGGGAGGGGGATCAATGAGCAGTTCTTC.

This chain uses TRBV4-1 with TRBJ2-1; D unclear. The CDR3 length is 12 residues. Germline assignment: CDR1 MGHRA and CDR2 YSYEKL. Trimming took off 4 bases at V and 2 bases at J, with 3 bases between the two ends. The CDR3 reads CASSPTYNEQFF. DNA for the CDR3: TGCGCCAGCAGCCCCACCTACAATGAGCAGTTCTTC.

The chain carries TRBV6-2 or TRBV6-3 and TRBJ2-7; 9 bases are a match to TRBD1. This CDR3 is 15 amino acids long. Germline CDR1 reads MNHEY; CDR2 reads SVGEGT. The ends lost 2 bases at V and 2 bases at J; junction bases unmatched: 4. Written as DNA, the CDR3 is TGTGCCAGCAGTTACCTGTACAGGGGGCCCTACGAGCAGTACTTC. Its translation is CASSYLYRGPYEQYF.

CDR3 nucleotides: TGTGCCAGCAGCTTAGTTCTTCCGGGTAATGGCTACACCTTC. This codes for CASSLVLPGNGYTF. The rearrangement joins TRBV7-8 to TRBJ1-2; D is undetermined. Trimming took 1 base from V and 6 from J, leaving 12 bases between them. The germline V gene encodes CDR1 SGHVS and CDR2 FQNEAQ. The CDR3 has 14 amino acids.

This chain uses TRBV6-1 with TRBJ2-1; 9 bases map to TRBD2. The CDR3 runs to 16 residues. Germline trimming cut 2 bases from V and 3 bases from J; bases unmatched to any gene: 5. From germline, CDR1 is MNHNS and CDR2 SASEGT. The DNA for the CDR3 is TGTGCCAGCAGTGAAAGGCGTAGCGGGAGCTACAATGAGCAGTTCTTC. This translates into CASSERRSGSYNEQFF.

The chain combines TRBV4-1 with TRBJ1-1; a weak D match, TRBD1 (5 bases). The V end lost 1 base, the J end lost 3 bases, and 15 bases lay between the germline ends. The CDR3 spans 16 residues. Germline V CDR1 and CDR2: MGHRA, YSYEKL. CDR3 region: CASSQGAGKGDTEAFF. CDR3 nucleotides: TGCGCCAGCAGCCAAGGGGCCGGAAAAGGGGACACTGAAGCTTTCTTT.

The chain combines TRBV6-5 with TRBJ1-2; D gene uncertain. V was clipped by 7 bases and J by 4 bases, with 16 bases between them. Germline CDR1 reads MNHEY; CDR2 reads SVGAGI. This CDR3 is 14 amino acids long. CDR3 amino acids: CASIVASVSYGYTF. Here the CDR3 DNA reads TGTGCCAGCATCGTGGCTTCAGTCAGCTATGGCTACACCTTC.

The V gene is TRBV6-5, the J gene TRBJ1-1; D remains ambiguous. From germline, CDR1 is MNHEY and CDR2 SVGAGI. The CDR3 has 13 amino acids. Trimming left V 7 bases short and J 0 bases short, with 9 bases between. CDR3 loop: CASTYNMNTEAFF. The CDR3 DNA follows: TGTGCCAGCACTTATAACATGAACACTGAAGCTTTCTTT.

The chain employs TRBV7-2 and TRBJ1-2; a weak D match, TRBD1 (6 bases). V lost 0 bases and J 4 bases, leaving 18 bases between the germline ends. The germline CDR1 and CDR2 sequences are SGHTA and FQGNSA. CDR3 length equals 17 residues. CDR3: CASSLAGGRDRLYGYTF. The CDR3 DNA reads as TGTGCCAGCAGCTTAGCTGGGGGCAGGGATCGGCTCTATGGCTACACCTTC.

This chain joins TRBV2 and TRBJ2-7, with 11 positions matching TRBD2. V gave up 7 bases and J gave up 6 bases; unmatched junction bases: 8. The CDR3 totals 14 residues. Germline lookup yields CDR1 SNHLY and CDR2 FYNNEI. The CDR3 DNA follows: TGTGCCAGCAACCCGACTAGCGGGATAGGCGAGCAGTACTTC. It translates to CASNPTSGIGEQYF.

This clone was detected once. This may stem from a read error, because a much larger clone lies one nucleotide away. V is TRBV6-2 or TRBV6-3 and J is TRBJ2-1; 8 bases map to TRBD1. The CDR3 totals 12 residues. J lost 8 bases, V lost 6 bases, and 3 bases had no gene match. Per the germline V gene, CDR1 is MNHEY and CDR2 is SVGEGT. CDR3 sequence: CASSGQGYEQFF. The CDR3 DNA reads as TGTGCCAGCAGCGGACAGGGCTATGAGCAGTTCTTC.

The chain couples TRBV2 to TRBJ2-4; 9 bases are shared with TRBD1. CDR1 and CDR2 (germline): SNHLY, FYNNEI. There are 17 residues in the CDR3. V dropped 6 bases and J dropped 3; count of bases not matched to a gene: 12. The CDR3 DNA reads TGTGCCAGCAGGAGGGTAGACAGGGGGGTGGTCAAAAACATTCAGTACTTC. Its translation: CASRRVDRGVVKNIQYF. The full variable domain, its missing parts supplied by reference TRBV2 and TRBJ2-4, is EPEVTQTPSHQVTQMGQEVILRCVPISNHLYFYWYRQILGQKVEFLVSFYNNEISEKSEIFDDQFSVERPDGSNFTLKIRSTKLEDSAMYFCASRRVDRGVVKNIQYFGAGTRLSVL.

J is TRBJ1-1 and V is TRBV5-6; 7 nucleotides match TRBD1. Trimming removed 1 base from V and 1 base from J; junction bases left unmatched: 4. Germline V gene lookup returns CDR1 SGHDT and CDR2 YYEEEE. The CDR3 covers 15 residues. The CDR3 loop reads CASSLFDRENTEAFF. As DNA, the CDR3 is TGTGCCAGCAGCTTGTTCGACAGGGAGAACACTGAAGCTTTCTTT.

This chain uses TRBV2 with TRBJ2-2, with 8 bases fitting TRBD1. V lost 5 bases and J lost 0; bases outside the gene matches: 5. This CDR3 contains 16 residues. Germline assignment: CDR1 SNHLY and CDR2 FYNNEI. The CDR3 loop reads CASSSTTGANTGELFF. CDR3 bases: TGTGCCAGCAGTTCCACGACAGGGGCGAACACCGGGGAGCTGTTTTTT. Variable domain in full (rest from reference TRBV2 and TRBJ2-2): EPEVTQTPSHQVTQMGQEVILRCVPISNHLYFYWYRQILGQKVEFLVSFYNNEISEKSEIFDDQFSVERPDGSNFTLKIRSTKLEDSAMYFCASSSTTGANTGELFFGEGSRLTVL.

The rearrangement joins TRBV19 to TRBJ2-3; 14 bases fit TRBD2. J was trimmed by 2 bases and V by 5 bases; bases with no gene match: 12. CDR3 length equals 19 residues. Germline lookup yields CDR1 LNHDA and CDR2 SQIVND (reference sequence). CDR3 DNA sequence: TGTGCCAGTAGTCACCGACTAGCGGGGGGGATAGGGGTCACAGATACGCAGTATTTT. Translating gives CASSHRLAGGIGVTDTQYF.

The V and J genes are TRBV18 and TRBJ2-7, with TRBD2 matching over 9 bases. CDR1 is KGHSH, CDR2 LQKENI, per germline. The CDR3 has 16 residues. V shed 4 bases and J 2 bases; nucleotides not matched to a gene: 9. This CDR3 reads CASSRTTSGYPYEQYF. The CDR3 DNA is TGTGCCAGCTCACGAACGACTAGCGGATACCCCTACGAGCAGTACTTC. Combining the CDR3 with reference TRBV18 and TRBJ2-7 gives the whole variable domain NAGVMQNPRHLVRRRGQEARLRCSPMKGHSHVYWYRQLPEEGLKFMVYLQKENIIDESGMPKERFSAEFPKEGPSILRIQQVVRGDSAAYFCASSRTTSGYPYEQYFGPGTRLTVT.

CDR3 region: CASRYSFSTDTQYF. DNA of the CDR3: TGTGCCAGCAGGTACAGCTTTAGCACAGATACGCAGTATTTT. The V gene is TRBV3-1 (or the pseudogene TRBV3-2), the J gene TRBJ2-3; D ambiguous. The CDR3 is 14 residues long. Trimming pared 6 bases from V and 0 bases from J, leaving 10 bases between. Germline V gene sequence: CDR1 LGHDT, CDR2 YNNKEL (reference sequence).

The chain uses TRBV6-2 or TRBV6-3 and TRBJ2-5; D remains ambiguous. The V end was cut by 3 bases, the J end by 2 bases, with 10 bases between. Germline CDR1 is MNHEY and CDR2 is SVGEGT. The length of the CDR3 is 14 residues. The DNA for the CDR3 is TGTGCCAGCAGTTATGTGCAGGCACAAGAGACCCAGTACTTC. Translation gives CASSYVQAQETQYF.

V usage is TRBV4-1 and J usage is TRBJ1-3; 10 bases are a match to TRBD1. Germline CDR1 is MGHRA and CDR2 is YSYEKL. The CDR3 spans 18 residues. V was pared by 1 base and J by 5 bases, with 11 bases of the junction left unmatched. Written as DNA, the CDR3 is TGCGCCAGCAGCCAAGCATTTGGACAGGGGGTAAATAGAAACACCATATATTTT. The encoded protein is CASSQAFGQGVNRNTIYF.

A word on this clone: The same CDR3 is also encoded by other DNA sequences in this sample. The J gene is TRBJ1-2, the V gene TRBV4-1; 7 nucleotides line up with TRBD1. Losses at the gene ends were 3 bases for V and 3 bases for J; bases not matched to a gene: 4. CDR1 is MGHRA, CDR2 YSYEKL, per germline. The length of the CDR3 is 14 residues. CDR3 amino acids: CASSQADRDYGYTF. Here the CDR3 DNA reads TGCGCCAGCAGCCAGGCAGACAGGGACTATGGCTACACCTTC.

CDR3 coding DNA: TGTGCCATCAGTGATGTGCGGGGCACGGGCACTGAAGCTTTCTTT. Its translation: CAISDVRGTGTEAFF. This chain uses TRBV10-3 with TRBJ1-1; tentative D call: TRBD1 (5 bases). Germline V gene lookup returns CDR1 ENHRY and CDR2 SYGVKD. The CDR3 loop spans 15 amino acids. V was trimmed by 3 bases and J by 4 bases, leaving 15 bases between them.

The chain uses TRBV24-1 and TRBJ2-2, with TRBD1 matching 9 bases. Germline V CDR1 and CDR2: KGHDR, SFDVKD. Unmatched junction bases numbered 4, after V lost 5 bases and J lost 1 base. This CDR3 comprises 16 residues. The CDR3 DNA reads as TGTGCCACCAGTGGCACGGGACAGGGGAACACCGGGGAGCTGTTTTTT. Its protein is CATSGTGQGNTGELFF.

The V gene is TRBV7-9, the J gene TRBJ1-1, with D possibly being TRBD1 (5 bases). CDR3 length equals 13 residues. V lost 5 bases to trimming and J lost 5 bases, with 12 bases between them. The germline CDR1 and CDR2 sequences are SEHNR and FQNEAQ (reference sequence). As DNA, the CDR3 is TGTGCCAGCAGCCAAACAGGTGGTACTGAAGCTTTCTTT. Translation: CASSQTGGTEAFF.

This chain connects TRBV2 to TRBJ1-3; TRBD1 matches 9 bases. CDR1 is SNHLY, CDR2 FYNNEI, per germline. The CDR3 is 15 residues long. J lost 7 bases, V lost 6 bases, and 10 bases had no gene match. The CDR3 region is CASSPRDRVYNTIYF. The CDR3 coding sequence is TGTGCCAGCAGCCCCCGGGACAGGGTTTATAACACCATATATTTT.